What follows describes a single T cell receptor beta chain. Its antigen is not identified. cDNA libraries for TCR alpha and TCR beta, carrying sample barcodes and UMIs, came from 5'RACE with constant-segment primers. Each CDR3 protein is one row after TCRdb ran MiXCR on the 5' RACE reads. The data show some 440,000 distinct CDR3 sequences, approximately 23% seen once. Trimming removed 1 base at V and 2 bases at J, with 25 bases between. Germline CDR1 and CDR2: LGHDT and YNNKEL (reference sequence). CDR3 length: 20 residues. The sample comes from a study of T-cell memory formation after mild COVID-19. Study-wide background: For the most part, TCR clusters were specific to one donor.

Points from the study as a whole: Clones contracting day 15 to 85 were balanced CD4/CD8; later expanders leaned CD4+. Pre-infection memory already had some responding clones, implying cross-reactive memory joined.

The chain joins TRBV3-1 to TRBJ2-3, with D unclear. The sequence came from an adult woman who had mild COVID-19 (a few samples of this study predate the infection). Cell type and time point are not known. The sequenced material came from PBMCs or a T cell subset sorted from them (not recorded which). CDR3 residues: CASSQVHNSHVIQPTDTQYF. For the CDR3, the DNA is TGTGCCAGCAGCCAAGTACACAACTCCCACGTTATCCAACCCACAGATACGCAGTATTTT.